A single sample is the source of the 26 T cell receptor beta chains below, sequenced in a study of blood T cell repertoires in COVID-19. Profiling relied on immunoSEQ multiplex PCR, and the TCRdb table lists in-frame clones only, not all of them. Here the sample spans 200,000 or so clones, about 80% being singletons. The sequenced sample consisted of peripheral blood. These receptors originate from a woman in her 30s who had recovered from COVID-19.

This clone has more than one count but fewer than ten. The chain combines TRBV28 with TRBJ2-5, with 15 bases identical to TRBD2. V gave up 6 bases and J gave up 9 bases; unmatched junction bases: 14. Germline V gene lookup returns CDR1 MDHEN and CDR2 SYDVKM. The CDR3 covers 17 residues. CDR3 nucleotides: TGTGCCAGCAGGACACCCGGGACTAGCGGGAGGTTCTCCCCCCAGTACTTC. Translated, it gives CASRTPGTSGRFSPQYF.

This clone was seen once. The chain is built from TRBV2 and TRBJ2-7, with D possibly TRBD1 on 6 matching bases. This CDR3 has 13 amino acids. V lost 8 bases and J 2 bases, leaving 13 bases between the germline ends. Germline CDR1 is SNHLY and CDR2 is FYNNEI. The CDR3 here is CASSTGPPYEQYF. CDR3 bases: TGTGCCAGCTCTACAGGGCCCCCCTACGAGCAGTACTTC.

The chain combines TRBV15 with TRBJ1-1, with D unclear. Germline V CDR1 and CDR2: LNHNV, YYDKDF (reference sequence). Trimming stripped 7 bases from V and 0 bases from J, with 9 bases between. There are 13 residues in the CDR3. The CDR3 loop is CATKPGMNTEAFF. In DNA, the CDR3 is TGTGCCACCAAGCCGGGAATGAACACTGAAGCTTTCTTT.

V usage is TRBV27 and J usage is TRBJ2-7; TRBD2 matches 12 bases. In germline, CDR1 is MNHEY, CDR2 SMNVEV (reference sequence). CDR3 length equals 15 residues. Germline trimming cut 4 bases from V and 6 bases from J; bases unmatched to any gene: 7. CDR3 sequence (DNA): TGTGCCAGCAGTTCCTTGACTAGCGGGAGTGCCGAGCAGTACTTC. Translation gives CASSSLTSGSAEQYF.

CDR3 sequence reads: CASCRLSAQNIQYF. The CDR3 region has the DNA TGTGCCAGCTGTCGGCTTAGCGCACAAAACATTCAGTACTTC. J is TRBJ2-4 and V is TRBV6-5, with D maybe TRBD2 (5 bases). Germline loops: CDR1 MNHEY, CDR2 SVGAGI. The CDR3 loop spans 14 amino acids. The V gene lost 8 bases and the J gene lost 5 bases, with 16 bases spanning the gap.

The rearrangement joins TRBV4-1 to TRBJ2-7, with a tentative D call TRBD1 (8 bases). V was trimmed by 4 bases and J by 4 bases, leaving 17 bases between them. The CDR3 totals 15 residues. Germline V gene sequence: CDR1 MGHRA, CDR2 YSYEKL. The CDR3 DNA follows: TGCGCCAGCAGCCGAGAGACAGGGGAGGGGTACGAGCAGTACTTC. Amino acids: CASSRETGEGYEQYF.

The V and J genes are TRBV13 and TRBJ2-3; maybe TRBD2 (6 bases). Germline V CDR1 and CDR2: PRHDT, FYEKMQ (reference sequence). There are 18 residues in the CDR3. V lost 2 bases and J 6 bases, leaving 24 bases between the germline ends. The CDR3 DNA is TGTGCCAGCAGCTTAATCGGGTCGCGGCGGGGAGATGGCGATACGCAGTATTTT. It specifies CASSLIGSRRGDGDTQYF.

The rearrangement links TRBV27 to TRBJ2-2; D gene ambiguous. Per the germline V gene, CDR1 is MNHEY and CDR2 is SMNVEV (reference sequence). The length of the CDR3 is 15 residues. Trimming removed 8 bases at V and 2 bases at J, with 15 bases between. The CDR3 sequence is CASREWRINTGELFF. CDR3 DNA: TGTGCCAGCCGCGAGTGGAGAATTAACACCGGGGAGCTGTTTTTT.

The chain links TRBV5-8 to TRBJ2-1, with a tentative D call TRBD2 (5 bases). The V end was cut by 7 bases, the J end by 1 base, with 12 bases between. This CDR3 has 14 residues. Germline V gives CDR1 SGHTS, CDR2 YDEGEE. The CDR3 DNA reads as TGTGCCAGCTCACGGACTGCTTCCTACAATGAGCAGTTCTTC. It yields the protein CASSRTASYNEQFF.

This chain uses TRBV21-1 with TRBJ2-1; the listed D gene, TRBD2, was not tested against the DNA. TRBV21-1 counts as a pseudogene. The CDR3 runs 16 residues. This CDR3 is CASSLGSSGMNNEQFF. The DNA for the CDR3 is TGTGCCAGCAGCCTCGGGTCTAGCGGGATGAACAATGAGCAGTTCTTC.

The V call is TRBV27, the J call TRBJ2-7; 7 bases fit TRBD1. Germline V gene sequence: CDR1 MNHEY, CDR2 SMNVEV (reference sequence). V shed 2 bases and J 2 bases; nucleotides not matched to a gene: 3. The CDR3 extends over 14 amino acids. As DNA, the CDR3 is TGTGCCAGCAGTTTAGGACAGGAACCCTACGAGCAGTACTTC. Translation: CASSLGQEPYEQYF.

The V and J genes are TRBV10-3 and TRBJ2-1; 7 nucleotides match TRBD2. V was pared by 3 bases and J by 4 bases, with 12 bases of the junction left unmatched. From germline, CDR1 is ENHRY and CDR2 SYGVKD. The CDR3 sequence is 17 residues long. CDR3: CAISDGASGSLYNEQFF. CDR3 nucleotide sequence: TGTGCCATCAGTGACGGGGCTAGCGGAAGCCTATACAATGAGCAGTTCTTC.

The V and J genes are TRBV19 and TRBJ1-2; a possible D gene is TRBD1 (5 bases). The CDR3 runs to 12 residues. V lost 4 bases, J lost 4 bases, and 7 bases lay in between. CDR1 and CDR2 (germline): LNHDA, SQIVND (reference sequence). The CDR3 DNA follows: TGTGCCAGTAGTAGACAGTCCTATGGCTACACCTTC. It codes for CASSRQSYGYTF.

The chain combines TRBV5-1 with TRBJ2-2, with no clear D. The V end was cut by 1 base, the J end by 6 bases, with 7 bases between. Germline V CDR1 and CDR2: SGHRS, YFSETQ. This CDR3 is built from 13 residues. The CDR3 loop is CASSLPRAGELFF. The CDR3 coding sequence is TGCGCCAGCAGCTTGCCACGGGCCGGGGAGCTGTTTTTT.

V gene TRBV9 combines with J gene TRBJ1-2, with D possibly being TRBD1 (6 bases). The CDR3 sequence is 14 residues long. Germline V CDR1 and CDR2: SGDLS, YYNGEE. V was pared by 2 bases and J by 4 bases, with 12 bases between. For the CDR3, the DNA is TGTGCCAGCAGCGTGGCGGGGGGCGCCTATGGCTACACCTTC. This translates into CASSVAGGAYGYTF.

The chain couples TRBV7-9 to TRBJ2-7; 11 nucleotides match TRBD2. CDR1 and CDR2 from the germline V gene are SEHNR and FQNEAQ (reference sequence). The CDR3 runs to 14 residues. V was pared by 1 base and J by 10 bases, with 6 bases of the junction left unmatched. The CDR3 DNA follows: TGTGCCAGCAGCTTAGTTGCTAGCGGGGGGCTTCAGTACTTC. Its protein is CASSLVASGGLQYF.

CDR3 nucleotides: TGTGCCAGCAGCTTACACAGGGCGTACACTGAAGCTTTCTTT. Translation gives CASSLHRAYTEAFF. This sequence joins TRBV11-2 and TRBJ1-1, with a tentative D call TRBD1 (6 bases). The V end lost 2 bases, the J end lost 3 bases, and 10 bases lay between the germline ends. This CDR3 is 14 amino acids long. The germline CDR1 and CDR2 sequences are SGHAT and FQNNGV. The full variable domain, rest sourced from reference TRBV11-2 and TRBJ1-1, is EAGVAQSPRYKIIEKRQSVAFWCNPISGHATLYWYQQILGQGPKLLIQFQNNGVVDDSQLPKDRFSAERLKGVDSTLKIQPAKLEDSAVYLCASSLHRAYTEAFFGQGTRLTVV.

The rearrangement joins TRBV19 to TRBJ1-1; D is ambiguous. In germline, CDR1 is LNHDA, CDR2 SQIVND (reference sequence). This CDR3 has 16 residues. V dropped 4 bases and J dropped 2 bases, with 17 bases sitting between them. The CDR3 loop is CASSNGRPGGNTEAFF. The CDR3 DNA reads TGTGCCAGTAGTAATGGTCGCCCTGGAGGTAACACTGAAGCTTTCTTT. The full variable domain, rest sourced from reference TRBV19 and TRBJ1-1, is DGGITQSPKYLFRKEGQNVTLSCEQNLNHDAMYWYRQDPGQGLRLIYYSQIVNDFQKGDIAEGYSVSREKKESFPLTVTSAQKNPTAFYLCASSNGRPGGNTEAFFGQGTRLTVV.

The J gene is TRBJ1-6, the V gene TRBV5-6; D possibly corresponds to TRBD1 (6 bases). The ends were cut back, 4 bases at V and 9 bases at J, with 14 bases in the middle. The length of the CDR3 is 14 residues. Germline V CDR1 and CDR2: SGHDT, YYEEEE. This chain's CDR3 is CASSETARGSPLHF. The CDR3 region has the DNA TGTGCCAGCAGCGAGACAGCCAGGGGTTCACCCCTCCACTTT.

This chain links TRBV5-4 with TRBJ1-2; 9 bases match TRBD1. V lost 0 bases to trimming and J lost 7 bases; unmatched junction nucleotides: 4. The germline V gene encodes CDR1 SGHNT and CDR2 YYREEE (reference sequence). This CDR3 region has 14 residues. In DNA form, the CDR3 reads TGTGCCAGCAGCTTGGACAGGGGGCTGGGTGGCTACACCTTC. Its translation: CASSLDRGLGGYTF.

This clone was seen only a few times. The CDR3 sequence is CASSPVRGTGPSSYNSPLHF. The CDR3 DNA sequence: TGTGCCAGCAGCCCGGTGCGGGGGACAGGGCCTAGCTCCTATAATTCACCCCTCCACTTT. The rearrangement joins TRBV9 to TRBJ1-6; 9 nucleotides match TRBD1. CDR1 and CDR2 (germline): SGDLS, YYNGEE. The CDR3 consists of 20 residues. Trimming cost V 4 bases and J 0 bases; bases outside gene matches: 14.

The rearrangement joins TRBV6-6 to TRBJ2-5; 14 positions agree with TRBD2. The CDR3 covers 15 residues. Trimming at V came to 6 bases and at J to 5 bases, leaving 5 bases not matched to a gene. CDR1 and CDR2 from the germline V gene are MNHNY and SVGAGI (reference sequence). CDR3 sequence: CASSPTSGRGETQYF. CDR3 DNA sequence: TGTGCCAGCAGCCCGACTAGCGGGAGGGGGGAGACCCAGTACTTC.

This clone was seen only a few times. This rearrangement joins TRBV5-1 to TRBJ1-1, with 9 bases that match TRBD1. The CDR3 spans 15 residues. Germline loops: CDR1 SGHRS, CDR2 YFSETQ. J gave up 5 bases and V 4 bases, and 9 bases lay outside the gene matches. The CDR3 spells CASSRSTGGDTEAFF. The CDR3 coding sequence is TGCGCCAGCAGCCGATCGACAGGGGGAGATACTGAAGCTTTCTTT.

The chain joins TRBV6-2 or TRBV6-3 to TRBJ2-7; TRBD2 matches at 8 bases. V dropped 6 bases and J dropped 5; count of bases not matched to a gene: 12. The CDR3 consists of 15 residues. Germline values: CDR1 MNHEY, CDR2 SVGEGT. The CDR3 here is CASSPQAGVLNEQYF. For the CDR3, the DNA is TGTGCCAGCAGCCCCCAAGCGGGAGTTCTAAACGAGCAGTACTTC.

The chain recombines TRBV29-1 with TRBJ2-4; a possible D gene is TRBD2 (6 bases). This CDR3 is built from 14 residues. In germline, CDR1 is SQVTM, CDR2 ANQGSEA. The V end was cut by 6 bases, the J end by 0 bases, with 12 bases between. The CDR3, as DNA: TGCAGCGTAGTGGGACTGCTAGCCAAAAACATTCAGTACTTC. It encodes CSVVGLLAKNIQYF.

This chain joins TRBV5-1 and TRBJ2-2; perhaps TRBD1 as D (6 bases). This CDR3 contains 16 residues. The germline CDR1 and CDR2 sequences are SGHRS and YFSETQ. Trimming cost V 4 bases and J 0 bases, with 13 bases left between them. The CDR3 sequence: CASSLETGSNTGELFF. The CDR3 coding sequence is TGCGCCAGCAGCCTAGAGACAGGTTCGAACACCGGGGAGCTGTTTTTT.